The rows below give T cell receptor beta chains drawn from one sample of a study of blood T cell repertoires in COVID-19. The protocol was immunoSEQ multiplex PCR, while the TCRdb copy is restricted to in-frame clones and leaves out a portion. Seen here are fewer than 200,000 clones, roughly 84% observed once, and the top ten hold about 1%. Sequencing input: peripheral blood. These receptors were obtained from a man in his forties with acute or convalescent COVID-19. CDR3s include the opening cysteine and the closing phenylalanine or tryptophan. Fields, in order: CDR3 DNA, CDR3 protein, D gene, V gene, clone size, J gene. A D gene is named only where the DNA matches it firmly. Clone sizes are given selectively: once, few, many, or a class where the clone is expanded.

CDR3 DNA: TGTGCCAGCAGCGTAGACAGCGGGGGTCTCTCCAACGAGCAGTACTTC
CDR3 protein: CASSVDSGGLSNEQYF
D gene: TRBD2
V gene: TRBV9
clone size: NA
J gene: TRBJ2-7

CDR3 DNA: TGTGCCAGCTCTCCAGGGAAAACACCTGAAGCTTTCTTT
CDR3 protein: CASSPGKTPEAFF
D gene: NA
V gene: TRBV6-5
clone size: few
J gene: TRBJ1-1

CDR3 DNA: TGTGCCAGCAGTGATTTCAGGGGCCATAACTATGGCTACACCTTC
CDR3 protein: CASSDFRGHNYGYTF
D gene: NA
V gene: TRBV6-1
clone size: NA
J gene: TRBJ1-2

CDR3 DNA: TGTGCCAGCAGCTCTCGTAGCAATCAGCCCCAGCATTTT
CDR3 protein: CASSSRSNQPQHF
D gene: NA
V gene: TRBV7-2
clone size: once
J gene: TRBJ1-5

CDR3 DNA: TGTGCCAGCAGCCAAGGTACGGGAGATACGCAGTATTTT
CDR3 protein: CASSQGTGDTQYF
D gene: NA
V gene: TRBV3-1/TRBV3-2
clone size: NA
J gene: TRBJ2-3

CDR3 DNA: TGTGCCAGCAGCTACTCCCGCTTATCGGGGGGCTCCTACAATGAGCAGTTCTTC
CDR3 protein: CASSYSRLSGGSYNEQFF
D gene: TRBD2
V gene: TRBV27
clone size: NA
J gene: TRBJ2-1

CDR3 DNA: TGTGCCAGCACCTCGACAGGAAATTCACCCCTCCACTTT
CDR3 protein: CASTSTGNSPLHF
D gene: NA
V gene: TRBV2
clone size: NA
J gene: TRBJ1-6

CDR3 DNA: TGTGCCAGCAGCTTGGGACAGAGGGACACAGATACGCAGTATTTT
CDR3 protein: CASSLGQRDTDTQYF
D gene: TRBD1
V gene: TRBV11-2
clone size: NA
J gene: TRBJ2-3

CDR3 DNA: TGTGCCAGCAGCTCCGGGACAAGGGAGCAGTACTTC
CDR3 protein: CASSSGTREQYF
D gene: NA
V gene: TRBV28
clone size: NA
J gene: TRBJ2-7

CDR3 DNA: TGTGCCAGCAACCGAGACAGGGATGGCTACACCTTC
CDR3 protein: CASNRDRDGYTF
D gene: TRBD1
V gene: TRBV6-6
clone size: NA
J gene: TRBJ1-2

CDR3 DNA: TGTGCCAGCAGCCAAGATGAGAAGTATGGCTACACCTTC
CDR3 protein: CASSQDEKYGYTF
D gene: NA
V gene: TRBV16
clone size: NA
J gene: TRBJ1-2

CDR3 DNA: TGTGCCATCAGTGAGTTTGGGACAGGGCTCACTGAAGCTTTCTTT
CDR3 protein: CAISEFGTGLTEAFF
D gene: TRBD1
V gene: TRBV10-3
clone size: NA
J gene: TRBJ1-1

CDR3 DNA: TGTGCCAGCAGTAGGGGACAGCGCCATAATTCACCCCTCCACTTT
CDR3 protein: CASSRGQRHNSPLHF
D gene: TRBD1
V gene: TRBV6-5
clone size: NA
J gene: TRBJ1-6

CDR3 DNA: TGTGCCAGCAGCCGGGACAGGGTTCAGCCCCAGCATTTT
CDR3 protein: CASSRDRVQPQHF
D gene: TRBD1
V gene: TRBV5-8
clone size: NA
J gene: TRBJ1-5

CDR3 DNA: TGTGCCAGCAGTTACTCGAGCGCCAGCGCTAACTATGGCTACACCTTC
CDR3 protein: CASSYSSASANYGYTF
D gene: NA
V gene: TRBV6-5
clone size: NA
J gene: TRBJ1-2

CDR3 DNA: TGTGCCAGCAGATCAGGGCCCGCGGATACGCAGTATTTT
CDR3 protein: CASRSGPADTQYF
D gene: NA
V gene: TRBV6-6
clone size: NA
J gene: TRBJ2-3

CDR3 DNA: TGTGCCAGCAGACACGCGGCGTCGGGCAATGAGCAGTTCTTC
CDR3 protein: CASRHAASGNEQFF
D gene: NA
V gene: TRBV6-5
clone size: NA
J gene: TRBJ2-1

CDR3 DNA: TGTGCCAGCAGCCCTAGGACCGGCGGGGGGACAGATACGCAGTATTTT
CDR3 protein: CASSPRTGGGTDTQYF
D gene: TRBD2
V gene: TRBV7-6
clone size: NA
J gene: TRBJ2-3

CDR3 DNA: TGCGCCAGCAGCTTGGGGGCAGGGTATCGGAACACTGAAGCTTTCTTT
CDR3 protein: CASSLGAGYRNTEAFF
D gene: NA
V gene: TRBV5-1
clone size: NA
J gene: TRBJ1-1

CDR3 DNA: TGTGCCAGCAGGGTGCAGACATACGAAAAACTGTTTTTT
CDR3 protein: CASRVQTYEKLFF
D gene: NA
V gene: TRBV6-5
clone size: NA
J gene: TRBJ1-4

CDR3 DNA: TGTGCCAGCAGCTCACAGACTAGCGGGGGTCTCCTCTACGAGCAGTACTTC
CDR3 protein: CASSSQTSGGLLYEQYF
D gene: TRBD2
V gene: TRBV5-4
clone size: few
J gene: TRBJ2-7

CDR3 DNA: TGTGCCAGCAGTTTCTCTGTGAACTATGGCTACACCTTC
CDR3 protein: CASSFSVNYGYTF
D gene: NA
V gene: TRBV28
clone size: NA
J gene: TRBJ1-2

CDR3 DNA: TGTGCCACCAGTCCGACAGAGAATTATGGCTACACCTTC
CDR3 protein: CATSPTENYGYTF
D gene: NA
V gene: TRBV15
clone size: NA
J gene: TRBJ1-2

CDR3 DNA: TGTGCCTGGAGTGACCTACAGGGGGGGGGCTACACCTTC
CDR3 protein: CAWSDLQGGGYTF
D gene: TRBD1
V gene: TRBV30
clone size: NA
J gene: TRBJ1-2

CDR3 DNA: TGCGCCAGCAGCCAGGCTGAGCGGGGAGCGCAGTATTTT
CDR3 protein: CASSQAERGAQYF
D gene: TRBD2
V gene: TRBV4-1
clone size: NA
J gene: TRBJ2-3

CDR3 DNA: TGCGCCAGCAGCCAAGAACGCGGAGTAGTCAGCAATCAGCCCCAGCATTTT
CDR3 protein: CASSQERGVVSNQPQHF
D gene: NA
V gene: TRBV4-1
clone size: NA
J gene: TRBJ1-5

CDR3 DNA: TGTGCCAGCAGCCTACCCCCCTTGGTCGGCAATGAGCAGTTCTTC
CDR3 protein: CASSLPPLVGNEQFF
D gene: NA
V gene: TRBV2
clone size: NA
J gene: TRBJ2-1

CDR3 DNA: TGTGCCAGCAGTGATAGGGGCGTGGGTGGCTACACCTTC
CDR3 protein: CASSDRGVGGYTF
D gene: NA
V gene: TRBV2
clone size: NA
J gene: TRBJ1-2

CDR3 DNA: TGTGCCAGCAGTGAACGTGACAGCAGAATTCTAGAAGCTTTCTTT
CDR3 protein: CASSERDSRILEAFF
D gene: NA
V gene: TRBV2
clone size: NA
J gene: TRBJ1-1